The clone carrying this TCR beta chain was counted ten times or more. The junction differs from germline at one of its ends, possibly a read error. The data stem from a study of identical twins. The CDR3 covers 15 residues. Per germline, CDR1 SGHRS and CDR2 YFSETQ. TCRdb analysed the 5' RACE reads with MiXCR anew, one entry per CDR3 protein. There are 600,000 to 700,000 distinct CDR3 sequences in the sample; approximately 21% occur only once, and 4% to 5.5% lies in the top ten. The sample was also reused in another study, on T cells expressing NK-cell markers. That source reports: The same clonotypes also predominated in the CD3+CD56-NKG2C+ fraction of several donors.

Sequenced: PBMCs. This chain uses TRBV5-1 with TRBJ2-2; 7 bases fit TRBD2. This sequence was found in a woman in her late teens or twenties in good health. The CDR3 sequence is CASSLGGSNTGELFF. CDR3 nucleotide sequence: TGTGCCAGCAGTTTGGGAGGGAGTAACACCGGGGAGCTGTTTTTT.